What follows is one T cell receptor beta chain and its context. V lost 5 bases, J lost 4 bases, and 10 bases stayed unmatched. The CDR3 has 15 residues. Germline lookup yields CDR1 LNHDA and CDR2 SQIVND (reference sequence). Under the authors' procedure: Nucleated cell counts were estimated from reference gene primer amplification. Only in-frame clones appear in the TCRdb table, and some are missing; sequencing was by immunoSEQ multiplex PCR. V and J calls plus clone size are reproduced from that table; the DNA served to infer D and trimming. The sample consists of fewer than 300,000 clones, around nine tenths of them appearing once. The data originate from a study of blood T cell repertoires in COVID-19. Study summary: T cells, B-cell-depleted T cells, or PBMCs provided the cDNA or gDNA that served as material.

What the recovered Cohort 3 donors had was two negative PCRs, clearance, or symptom resolution. The chain couples TRBV19 to TRBJ1-2; 7 bases are shared with TRBD1. The sequenced material came from PBMCs or T cells enriched from blood (not recorded which). The origin of this receptor is a man aged 35-49 years who had recovered from COVID-19. The CDR3 DNA reads as TGTGCCAGTAGTTCCTCTTTGGGACAGATCTATGGCTACACCTTC. Its translation: CASSSSLGQIYGYTF.